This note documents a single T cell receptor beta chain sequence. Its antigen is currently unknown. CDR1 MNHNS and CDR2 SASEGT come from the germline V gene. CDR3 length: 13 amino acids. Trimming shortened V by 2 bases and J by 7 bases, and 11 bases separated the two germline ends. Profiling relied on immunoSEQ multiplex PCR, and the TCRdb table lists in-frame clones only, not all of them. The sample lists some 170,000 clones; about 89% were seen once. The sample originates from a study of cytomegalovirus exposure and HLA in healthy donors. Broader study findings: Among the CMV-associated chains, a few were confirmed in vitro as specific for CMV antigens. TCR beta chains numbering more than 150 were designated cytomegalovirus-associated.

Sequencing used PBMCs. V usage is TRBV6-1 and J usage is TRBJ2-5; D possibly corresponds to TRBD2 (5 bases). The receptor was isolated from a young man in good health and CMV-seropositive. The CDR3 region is CASSEKEVGTQYF. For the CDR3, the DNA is TGTGCCAGCAGTGAAAAGGAGGTCGGGACCCAGTACTTC.